This T cell receptor (beta chain) emerged from a study of blood T cell repertoires in COVID-19. As for the study in general: Acute-phase and convalescent COVID-19 samples originated in the United States, Italy and Spain. In each case, the material was cDNA or gDNA derived from T cells, B-cell-depleted T cells, or PBMCs.

In assigning cohorts, the study relied on participant-reported clinical history. Germline V CDR1 and CDR2: MDHEN, SYDVKM. This CDR3 is 12 amino acids long. V gave up 7 bases and J gave up 4 bases, with 8 bases separating them. Original handling: Using reference gene primer amplification, nucleated cell counts were estimated. Data came from immunoSEQ multiplex PCR; TCRdb stores just in-frame clones and leaves some out. The DNA was the basis for D and trimming; V, J and clone size are from that table. The sample carries about 210,000 clones, about 76% recorded once. The receptor's source is a woman aged 45 to 65 with acute COVID-19. Input material: PBMCs or T cells enriched from blood (not recorded which). This sequence joins TRBV28 and TRBJ2-1, with D hard to call. The DNA for the CDR3 is TGTGCCAGCATGACTCTATACAATGAGCAGTTCTTC. Its protein is CASMTLYNEQFF. Complete variable domain (other parts from reference TRBV28 and TRBJ2-1): DVKVTQSSRYLVKRTGEKVFLECVQDMDHENMFWYRQDPGLGLRLIYFSYDVKMKEKGDIPEGYSVSREKKERFSLILESASTNQTSMYLCASMTLYNEQFFGPGTRLTVL.